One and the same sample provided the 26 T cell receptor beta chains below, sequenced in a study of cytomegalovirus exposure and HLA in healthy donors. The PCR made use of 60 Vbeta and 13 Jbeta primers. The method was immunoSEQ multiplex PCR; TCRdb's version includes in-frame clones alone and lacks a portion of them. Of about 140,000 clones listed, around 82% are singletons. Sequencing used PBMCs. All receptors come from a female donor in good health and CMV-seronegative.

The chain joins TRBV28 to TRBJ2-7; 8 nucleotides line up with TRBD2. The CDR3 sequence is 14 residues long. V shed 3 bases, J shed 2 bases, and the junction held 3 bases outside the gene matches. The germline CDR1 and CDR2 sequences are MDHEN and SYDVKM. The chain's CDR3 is CASSLAAGAYEQYF. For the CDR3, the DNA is TGTGCCAGCAGTTTGGCAGCGGGAGCCTACGAGCAGTACTTC.

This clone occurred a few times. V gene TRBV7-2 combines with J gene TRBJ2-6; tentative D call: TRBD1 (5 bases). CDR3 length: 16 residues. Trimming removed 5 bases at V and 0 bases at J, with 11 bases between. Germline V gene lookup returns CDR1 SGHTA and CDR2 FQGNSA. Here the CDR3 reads CASSRTPVSGANVLTF. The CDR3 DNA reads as TGTGCCAGCAGCCGGACACCGGTCTCTGGGGCCAACGTCCTGACTTTC.

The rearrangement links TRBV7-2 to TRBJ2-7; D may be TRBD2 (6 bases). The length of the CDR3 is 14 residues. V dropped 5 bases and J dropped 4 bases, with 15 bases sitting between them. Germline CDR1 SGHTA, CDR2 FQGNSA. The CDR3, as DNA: TGTGCCAGCAGCCCCGGACTACCTAATTACGAGCAGTACTTC. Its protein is CASSPGLPNYEQYF.

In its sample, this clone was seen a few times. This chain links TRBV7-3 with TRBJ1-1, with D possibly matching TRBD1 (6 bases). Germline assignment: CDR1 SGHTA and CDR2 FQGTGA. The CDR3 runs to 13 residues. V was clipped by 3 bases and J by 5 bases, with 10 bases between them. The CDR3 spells CASSFHRETEAFF. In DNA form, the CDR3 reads TGTGCCAGCAGCTTCCACAGGGAAACTGAAGCTTTCTTT. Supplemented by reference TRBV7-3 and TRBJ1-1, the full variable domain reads GAGVSQTPSNKVTEKGKYVELRCDPISGHTALYWYRQSLGQGPEFLIYFQGTGAADDSGLPNDRFFAVRPEGSVSTLKIQRTERGDSAVYLCASSFHRETEAFFGQGTRLTVV.

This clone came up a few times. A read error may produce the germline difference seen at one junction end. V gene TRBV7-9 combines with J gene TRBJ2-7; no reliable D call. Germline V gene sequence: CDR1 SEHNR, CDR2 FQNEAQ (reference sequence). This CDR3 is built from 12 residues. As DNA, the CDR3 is TGTTCCAGCAGCCCAGTCGACTACGAGCAGTACTTC. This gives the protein CSSSPVDYEQYF. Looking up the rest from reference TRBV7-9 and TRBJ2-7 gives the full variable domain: DTGVSQNPRHKITKRGQNVTFRCDPISEHNRLYWYRQTLGQGPEFLTYFQNEAQLEKSRLLSDRFSAERPKGSFSTLEIQRTEQGDSAMYLCSSSPVDYEQYFGPGTRLTVT.

The DNA of the CDR3 is TGTGCCAGCAGCCAAGAGGTCGTAAGCCACGAGCAGTACTTC. As protein: CASSQEVVSHEQYF. This chain connects TRBV2 to TRBJ2-7; D gene unclear. V lost 6 bases to trimming and J lost 5 bases, with 17 bases between them. Germline V gene lookup returns CDR1 SNHLY and CDR2 FYNNEI. CDR3 size: 14 residues.

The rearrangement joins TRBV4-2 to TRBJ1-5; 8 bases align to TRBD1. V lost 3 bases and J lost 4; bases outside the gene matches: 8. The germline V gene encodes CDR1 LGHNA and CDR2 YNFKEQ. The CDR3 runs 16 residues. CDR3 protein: CASSQDSRTGNQPQHF. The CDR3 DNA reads TGTGCCAGCAGCCAGGATTCGCGGACAGGGAATCAGCCCCAGCATTTT.

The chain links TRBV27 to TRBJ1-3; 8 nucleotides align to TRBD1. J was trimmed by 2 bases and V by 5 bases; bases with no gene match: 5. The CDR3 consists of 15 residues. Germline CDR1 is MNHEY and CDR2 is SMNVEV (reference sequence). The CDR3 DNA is TGTGCCAGCAGTGTCCGACAGGGGACTGGAAACACCATATATTTT. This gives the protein CASSVRQGTGNTIYF.

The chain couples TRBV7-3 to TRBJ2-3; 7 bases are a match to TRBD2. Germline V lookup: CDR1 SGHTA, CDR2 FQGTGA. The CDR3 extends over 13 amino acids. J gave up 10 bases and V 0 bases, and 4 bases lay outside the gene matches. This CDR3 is CASSLTHLAAQYF. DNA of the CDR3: TGTGCCAGCAGCTTAACTCACCTAGCGGCGCAGTATTTT. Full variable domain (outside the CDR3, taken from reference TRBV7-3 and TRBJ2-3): GAGVSQTPSNKVTEKGKYVELRCDPISGHTALYWYRQSLGQGPEFLIYFQGTGAADDSGLPNDRFFAVRPEGSVSTLKIQRTERGDSAVYLCASSLTHLAAQYFGPGTRLTVL.

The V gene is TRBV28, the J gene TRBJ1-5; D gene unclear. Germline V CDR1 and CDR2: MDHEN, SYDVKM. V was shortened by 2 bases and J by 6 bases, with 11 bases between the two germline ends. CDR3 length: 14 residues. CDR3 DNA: TGTGCCAGCAGTTTAGGCGGGGTAGTTCAGCCCCAGCATTTT. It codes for CASSLGGVVQPQHF.

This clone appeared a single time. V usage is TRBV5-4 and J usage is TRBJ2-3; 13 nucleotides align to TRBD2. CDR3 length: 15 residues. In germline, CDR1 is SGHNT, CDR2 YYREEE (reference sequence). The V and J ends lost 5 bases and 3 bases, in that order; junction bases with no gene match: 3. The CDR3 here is CASRGGLAGTDTQYF. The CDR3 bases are TGTGCCAGCAGGGGGGGACTAGCGGGGACAGATACGCAGTATTTT.

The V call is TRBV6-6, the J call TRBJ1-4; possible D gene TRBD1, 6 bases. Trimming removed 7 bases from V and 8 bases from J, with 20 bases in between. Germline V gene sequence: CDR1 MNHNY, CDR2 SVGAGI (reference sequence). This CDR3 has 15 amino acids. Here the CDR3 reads CASISEEQGTEKLFF. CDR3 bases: TGTGCCAGCATTAGCGAGGAACAGGGCACGGAAAAACTGTTTTTT.

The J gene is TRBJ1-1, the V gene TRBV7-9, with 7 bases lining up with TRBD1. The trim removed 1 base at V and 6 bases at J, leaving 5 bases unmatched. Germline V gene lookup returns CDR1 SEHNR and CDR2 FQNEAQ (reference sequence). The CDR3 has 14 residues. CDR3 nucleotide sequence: TGTGCCAGCAGCTTAGAGGGGGCTGTCGCTGAAGCTTTCTTT. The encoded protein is CASSLEGAVAEAFF.

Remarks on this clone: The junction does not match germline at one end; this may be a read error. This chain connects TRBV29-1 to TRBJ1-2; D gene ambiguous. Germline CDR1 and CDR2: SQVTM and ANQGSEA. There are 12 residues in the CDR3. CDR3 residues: CSVYQANYGYPF. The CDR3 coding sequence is TGCAGCGTTTATCAAGCTAACTATGGCTACCCCTTC.

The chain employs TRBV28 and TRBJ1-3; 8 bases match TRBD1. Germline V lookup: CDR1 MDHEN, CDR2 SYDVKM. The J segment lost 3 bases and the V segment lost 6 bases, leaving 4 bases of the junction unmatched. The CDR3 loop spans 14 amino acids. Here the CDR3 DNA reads TGTGCCAGCAGCCCGGACAGGGTTGGAAACACCATATATTTT. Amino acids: CASSPDRVGNTIYF. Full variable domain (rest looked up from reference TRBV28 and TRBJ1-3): DVKVTQSSRYLVKRTGEKVFLECVQDMDHENMFWYRQDPGLGLRLIYFSYDVKMKEKGDIPEGYSVSREKKERFSLILESASTNQTSMYLCASSPDRVGNTIYFGEGSWLTVV.

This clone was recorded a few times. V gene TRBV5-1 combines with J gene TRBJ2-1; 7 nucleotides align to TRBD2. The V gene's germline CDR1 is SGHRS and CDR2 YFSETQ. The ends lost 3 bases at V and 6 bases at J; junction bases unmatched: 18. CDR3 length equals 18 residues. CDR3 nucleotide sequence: TGCGCCAGCAGCTCACTCGGAAGGCTAGCGGCATTTACCAATGAGCAGTTCTTC. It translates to CASSSLGRLAAFTNEQFF.

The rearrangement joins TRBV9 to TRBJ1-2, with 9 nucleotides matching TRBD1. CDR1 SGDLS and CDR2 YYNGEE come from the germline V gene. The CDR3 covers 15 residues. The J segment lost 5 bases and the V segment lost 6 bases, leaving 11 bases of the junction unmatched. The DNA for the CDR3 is TGTGCCAGCACCCCTGATGCCGGGACAGGGTATGGCTACACCTTC. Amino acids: CASTPDAGTGYGYTF. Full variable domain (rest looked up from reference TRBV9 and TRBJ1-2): DSGVTQTPKHLITATGQRVTLRCSPRSGDLSVYWYQQSLDQGLQFLIQYYNGEERAKGNILERFSAQQFPDLHSELNLSSLELGDSALYFCASTPDAGTGYGYTFGSGTRLTVV.

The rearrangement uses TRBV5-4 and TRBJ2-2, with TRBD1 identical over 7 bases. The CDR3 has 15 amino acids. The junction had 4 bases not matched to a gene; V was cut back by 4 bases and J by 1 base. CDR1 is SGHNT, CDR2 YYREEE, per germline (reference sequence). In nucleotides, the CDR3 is TGTGCCAGCAGCCGGGACAGACAGAACACCGGGGAGCTGTTTTTT. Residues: CASSRDRQNTGELFF.

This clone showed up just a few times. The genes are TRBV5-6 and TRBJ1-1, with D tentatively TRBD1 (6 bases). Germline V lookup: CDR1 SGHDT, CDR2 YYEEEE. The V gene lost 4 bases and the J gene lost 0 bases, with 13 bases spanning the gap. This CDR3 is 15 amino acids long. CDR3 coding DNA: TGTGCCAGCAGCCGCGACAGGCTTATGAACACTGAAGCTTTCTTT. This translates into CASSRDRLMNTEAFF. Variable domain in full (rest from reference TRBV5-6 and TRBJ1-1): DAGVTQSPTHLIKTRGQQVTLRCSPKSGHDTVSWYQQALGQGPQFIFQYYEEEERQRGNFPDRFSGHQFPNYSSELNVNALLLGDSALYLCASSRDRLMNTEAFFGQGTRLTVV.

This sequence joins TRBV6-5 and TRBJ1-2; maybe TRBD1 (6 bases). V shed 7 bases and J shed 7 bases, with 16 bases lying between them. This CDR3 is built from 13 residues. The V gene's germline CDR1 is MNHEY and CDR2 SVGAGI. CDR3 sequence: CASTAGGASGYTF. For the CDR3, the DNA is TGTGCCAGCACCGCGGGGGGGGCCAGTGGCTACACCTTC.

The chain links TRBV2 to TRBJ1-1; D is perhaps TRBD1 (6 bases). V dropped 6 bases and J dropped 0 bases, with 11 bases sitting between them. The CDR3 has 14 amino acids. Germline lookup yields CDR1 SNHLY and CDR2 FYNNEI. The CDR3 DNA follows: TGTGCCAGCAGAAGGGACACCCTGAACACTGAAGCTTTCTTT. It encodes CASRRDTLNTEAFF.

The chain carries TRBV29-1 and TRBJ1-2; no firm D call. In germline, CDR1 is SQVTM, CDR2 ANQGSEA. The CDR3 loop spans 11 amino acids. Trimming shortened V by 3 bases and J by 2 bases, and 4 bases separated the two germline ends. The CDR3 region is CSVDQNYGYTF. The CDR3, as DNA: TGCAGCGTTGACCAGAACTATGGCTACACCTTC.

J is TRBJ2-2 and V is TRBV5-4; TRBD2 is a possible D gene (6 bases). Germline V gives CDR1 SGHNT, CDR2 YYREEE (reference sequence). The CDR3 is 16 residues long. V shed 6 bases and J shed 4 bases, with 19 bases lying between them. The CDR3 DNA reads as TGTGCCAGCACCCGATCAAGTGGGCGGGGCACCGGGGAGCTGTTTTTT. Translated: CASTRSSGRGTGELFF.

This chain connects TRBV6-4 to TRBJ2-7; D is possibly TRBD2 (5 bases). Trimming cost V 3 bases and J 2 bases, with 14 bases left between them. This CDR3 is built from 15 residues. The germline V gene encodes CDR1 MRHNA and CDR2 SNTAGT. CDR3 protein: CASSEYVGGTYEQYF. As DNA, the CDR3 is TGTGCCAGCAGTGAGTACGTCGGAGGAACCTACGAGCAGTACTTC.

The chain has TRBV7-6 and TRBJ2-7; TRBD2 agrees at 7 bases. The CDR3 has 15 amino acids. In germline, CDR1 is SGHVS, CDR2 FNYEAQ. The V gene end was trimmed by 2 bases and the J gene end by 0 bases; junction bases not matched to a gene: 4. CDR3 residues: CASSLSGISSYEQYF. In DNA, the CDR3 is TGTGCCAGCAGCTTAAGCGGGATCTCCTCCTACGAGCAGTACTTC.

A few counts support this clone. The CDR3 DNA reads as TGCGCCAGCAGCCGCAACACGGGACAGATGAATGAAAAACTGTTTTTT. As protein: CASSRNTGQMNEKLFF. This chain links TRBV4-3 with TRBJ1-4, with TRBD1 matching over 7 bases. CDR3 length: 16 residues. From germline, CDR1 is LGHNA and CDR2 YSLEER. V was pared by 4 bases and J by 5 bases, with 10 bases of the junction left unmatched.